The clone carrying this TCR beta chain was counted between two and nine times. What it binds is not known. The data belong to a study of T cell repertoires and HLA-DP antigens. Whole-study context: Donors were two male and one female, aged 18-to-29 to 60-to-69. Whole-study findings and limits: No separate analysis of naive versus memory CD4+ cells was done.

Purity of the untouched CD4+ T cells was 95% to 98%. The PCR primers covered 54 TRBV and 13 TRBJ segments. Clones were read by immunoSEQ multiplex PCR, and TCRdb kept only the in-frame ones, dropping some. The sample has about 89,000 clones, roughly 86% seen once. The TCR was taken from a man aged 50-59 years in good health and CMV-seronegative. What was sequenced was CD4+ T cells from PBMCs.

The CDR3 DNA sequence: TGTGCCAGCAGCTCAGGACTAGCGGGGACAGATACGCAGTATTTT. The encoded protein is CASSSGLAGTDTQYF. The chain carries TRBV5-6 and TRBJ2-3; TRBD2 agrees at 12 bases. J lost 3 bases, V lost 3 bases, and 2 bases had no gene match. Germline V gene data show CDR1 as SGHDT and CDR2 as YYEEEE. This CDR3 contains 15 residues.